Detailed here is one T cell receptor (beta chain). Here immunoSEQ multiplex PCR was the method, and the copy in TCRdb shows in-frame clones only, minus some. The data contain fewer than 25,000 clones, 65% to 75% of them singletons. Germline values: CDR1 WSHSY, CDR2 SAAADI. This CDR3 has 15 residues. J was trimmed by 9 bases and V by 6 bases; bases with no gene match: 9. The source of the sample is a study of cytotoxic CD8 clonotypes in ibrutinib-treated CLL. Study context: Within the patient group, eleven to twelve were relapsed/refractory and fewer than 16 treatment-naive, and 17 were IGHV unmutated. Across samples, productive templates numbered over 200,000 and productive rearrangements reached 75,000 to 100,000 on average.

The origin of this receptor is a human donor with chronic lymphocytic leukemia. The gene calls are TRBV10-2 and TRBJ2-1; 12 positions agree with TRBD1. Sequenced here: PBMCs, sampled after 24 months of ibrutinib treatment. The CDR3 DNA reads TGCGCCAGCAGATTAGGGACAGGGGGCTTTATTGAGCAGTTCTTC. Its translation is CASRLGTGGFIEQFF.